Each of the 27 T cell receptor beta chains below was sequenced from the same sample in a study of shared clonotypes between healthy human individuals. Repertoires were generated with immunoSEQ multiplex PCR, while TCRdb's copy carries only in-frame clones and drops some. The table shows around 550,000 clones, with approximately 95% occurring only once. CD45RO negativity and positive selection for CCR7 defined naive CD8 cells, a population that excluded terminally differentiated effector memory CD45RA+ cells. Sequenced input: naive CD8+ T cells sorted from blood. These TCRs come from a woman aged 25 to 39 in good health.

This chain links TRBV28 with TRBJ1-1; D remains unclear. The germline CDR1 and CDR2 sequences are MDHEN and SYDVKM. The CDR3 is 13 amino acids. V was trimmed by 4 bases and J by 0 bases, leaving 6 bases between them. The CDR3 sequence is CASSYALNTEAFF. As DNA, the CDR3 is TGTGCCAGCAGTTACGCTTTGAACACTGAAGCTTTCTTT.

The chain has TRBV30 and TRBJ2-7; 9 bases are a match to TRBD1. The ends lost 5 bases at V and 4 bases at J; junction bases unmatched: 3. Germline V lookup: CDR1 GTSNPN, CDR2 SVGIG (reference sequence). CDR3 size: 12 residues. The CDR3 nucleotides read TGTGCCTGGGGGACAGGGTGGTACGAGCAGTACTTC. Its translation: CAWGTGWYEQYF.

The chain employs TRBV30 and TRBJ2-2; the D is unclear. Germline CDR1 reads GTSNPN; CDR2 reads SVGIG (reference sequence). This CDR3 has 12 residues. Between the trimmed V and J ends, which lost 5 bases and 2 bases, there was a span of 6 bases. Written as DNA, the CDR3 is TGTGCCTGGTTGCCAAACACCGGGGAGCTGTTTTTT. It specifies CAWLPNTGELFF.

The J gene is TRBJ2-7, the V gene TRBV27; TRBD2 agrees at 8 bases. The ends lost 3 bases at V and 3 bases at J; junction bases unmatched: 7. The V gene's germline CDR1 is MNHEY and CDR2 SMNVEV (reference sequence). There are 15 residues in the CDR3. The CDR3 spells CASSFTSGRVYEQYF. The CDR3 DNA sequence: TGTGCCAGCAGTTTTACCAGCGGGAGAGTCTACGAGCAGTACTTC.

CDR3 in amino acids: CASSFGWNQPQHF. In DNA form, the CDR3 reads TGTGCCAGCAGTTTTGGTTGGAATCAGCCCCAGCATTTT. The genes are TRBV27 and TRBJ1-5; D not certain. Trimming left V 3 bases short and J 4 bases short, with 7 bases between. The CDR3 has 13 residues. CDR1 is MNHEY, CDR2 SMNVEV, per germline (reference sequence).

The CDR3: CASSRGGQYHNTDTQYF. DNA of the CDR3: TGTGCCAGCTCACGGGGAGGACAGTATCACAACACAGATACGCAGTATTTT. The chain employs TRBV18 and TRBJ2-3; the D call may be TRBD1 or TRBD2 (6 bases each). The CDR3 covers 17 residues. In germline, CDR1 is KGHSH, CDR2 LQKENI. Between the trimmed V and J ends, which lost 4 bases and 2 bases, there was a span of 19 bases.

The chain employs TRBV27 and TRBJ2-3, with 10 bases matching TRBD1. Germline V gene lookup returns CDR1 MNHEY and CDR2 SMNVEV (reference sequence). Germline trimming cut 6 bases from V and 2 bases from J; bases unmatched to any gene: 5. The CDR3 extends over 15 amino acids. CDR3 in DNA: TGTGCCAGCAGCCCGGGACAGGGGTCCACAGATACGCAGTATTTT. It is translated as CASSPGQGSTDTQYF.

The rearrangement uses TRBV18 and TRBJ1-5; maybe TRBD1 (6 bases). V lost 3 bases and J lost 2, with 14 bases in between. The CDR3 loop spans 16 amino acids. Germline V lookup: CDR1 KGHSH, CDR2 LQKENI. CDR3 nucleotides: TGTGCCAGCTCACCCGAGGACAGCCATGGCAATCAGCCCCAGCATTTT. Translation gives CASSPEDSHGNQPQHF.

This chain connects TRBV7-6 to TRBJ2-1; 8 nucleotides agree with TRBD2. J lost 0 bases, V lost 1 base, and 5 bases had no gene match. The length of the CDR3 is 17 residues. Germline V lookup: CDR1 SGHVS, CDR2 FNYEAQ. The CDR3: CASSLGGSGISYNEQFF. CDR3 in DNA: TGTGCCAGCAGCTTAGGCGGTAGCGGGATCTCCTACAATGAGCAGTTCTTC.

This chain uses TRBV7-8 with TRBJ1-1; D is ambiguous. Germline V CDR1 and CDR2: SGHVS, FQNEAQ. With 5 bases removed from V and 10 bases from J, the gap between germline ends came to 17 bases. The length of the CDR3 is 13 residues. CDR3 sequence: CASSTGGAYSAFF. The CDR3 bases are TGTGCCAGCAGCACGGGAGGTGCCTATTCAGCTTTCTTT. The full variable domain, rest sourced from reference TRBV7-8 and TRBJ1-1, is GAGVSQSPRYKVAKRGQDVALRCDPISGHVSLFWYQQALGQGPEFLTYFQNEAQLDKSGLPSDRFFAERPEGSVSTLKIQRTQQEDSAVYLCASSTGGAYSAFFGQGTRLTVV.

This CDR3 is CSVGWRGFSYEQYF. In DNA form, the CDR3 reads TGCAGCGTTGGATGGCGGGGTTTCTCCTACGAGCAGTACTTC. The J gene is TRBJ2-7, the V gene TRBV29-1, with D perhaps TRBD2 (6 bases). CDR1 is SQVTM, CDR2 ANQGSEA, per germline. V lost 4 bases, J lost 0 bases, and 13 bases lay in between. The CDR3 length is 14 residues.

The V call is TRBV5-1, the J call TRBJ2-7; 11 nucleotides agree with TRBD2. Germline V gives CDR1 SGHRS, CDR2 YFSETQ. J was trimmed by 0 bases and V by 7 bases; bases with no gene match: 6. This CDR3 has 15 residues. Here the CDR3 DNA reads TGCGCCAGCGGGACGACTAGCGGGGCCTCCTACGAGCAGTACTTC. As protein: CASGTTSGASYEQYF.

There are a few counts of this clone. This sequence joins TRBV5-4 and TRBJ1-2, with D tentatively TRBD1 (6 bases). This CDR3 is 13 amino acids long. The germline V and J ends were trimmed by 1 base and 4 bases, with 8 bases remaining between them. CDR1 SGHNT and CDR2 YYREEE come from the germline V gene (reference sequence). The CDR3 sequence: CASSLLGGYGYTF. DNA for the CDR3: TGTGCCAGCAGCTTGCTAGGGGGCTATGGCTACACCTTC.

This clone was seen once. The rearrangement joins TRBV4-1 to TRBJ1-5; D might be TRBD1 (5 bases). V was shortened by 0 bases and J by 2 bases, with 8 bases between the two germline ends. The CDR3 has 15 amino acids. The germline CDR1 and CDR2 sequences are MGHRA and YSYEKL. The chain's CDR3 is CASSQDSGRNQPQHF. DNA for the CDR3: TGCGCCAGCAGCCAAGATTCAGGGCGCAATCAGCCCCAGCATTTT.

J is TRBJ2-2 and V is TRBV11-3; 7 bases agree with TRBD2. Unmatched junction bases numbered 6, after V lost 0 bases and J lost 5 bases. The CDR3 has 16 amino acids. Germline loops: CDR1 SGHNT, CDR2 YENEEA. The chain's CDR3 is CASSLEREGRTGELFF. CDR3 bases: TGTGCCAGCAGCTTAGAAAGGGAGGGCCGTACCGGGGAGCTGTTTTTT.

The chain carries TRBV27 and TRBJ2-1, with 12 bases matching TRBD2. Trimming took 8 bases from V and 6 from J; bases not matched to a gene: 2. The CDR3 contains 13 residues. Germline CDR1 MNHEY, CDR2 SMNVEV (reference sequence). CDR3 coding DNA: TGTGCCAGCGGACTAGCGGGGTCCAATGAGCAGTTCTTC. Translating it yields CASGLAGSNEQFF.

V is TRBV27 and J is TRBJ1-1, with TRBD1 as a possible D gene (5 bases). The CDR3 loop spans 17 amino acids. Per the germline V gene, CDR1 is MNHEY and CDR2 is SMNVEV (reference sequence). Trimming pared 0 bases from V and 5 bases from J, leaving 19 bases between. The CDR3 loop is CASSLSTQMWGVTEAFF. The CDR3 coding sequence is TGTGCCAGCAGTTTATCAACCCAGATGTGGGGGGTGACTGAAGCTTTCTTT.

This clone was detected only once. The rearrangement links TRBV29-1 to TRBJ2-7; 11 bases match TRBD2. Germline CDR1 reads SQVTM; CDR2 reads ANQGSEA. Trimming cost V 3 bases and J 0 bases; bases outside gene matches: 10. This CDR3 comprises 17 residues. The CDR3 DNA reads as TGCAGCGTTGAGGGGGTGACTAGCGGGACTTACTCCTACGAGCAGTACTTC. Its protein is CSVEGVTSGTYSYEQYF.

The V and J genes are TRBV19 and TRBJ2-1; the D gene is possibly TRBD2 (6 bases). The germline CDR1 and CDR2 sequences are LNHDA and SQIVND (reference sequence). Trimming removed 3 bases from V and 5 bases from J, with 20 bases in between. This CDR3 is built from 17 residues. The CDR3 is CASSIIETSYSHNEQFF. As DNA, the CDR3 is TGTGCCAGTAGTATTATTGAAACTAGCTATTCCCACAATGAGCAGTTCTTC.

V is TRBV5-4 and J is TRBJ2-1, with 7 bases aligning to TRBD1. Germline trimming cut 1 base from V and 6 bases from J; bases unmatched to any gene: 10. Germline V gene sequence: CDR1 SGHNT, CDR2 YYREEE (reference sequence). This CDR3 spans 16 amino acids. CDR3 residues: CASSLLFDRASNEQFF. CDR3 in DNA: TGTGCCAGCAGCTTGCTGTTTGACAGGGCCTCCAATGAGCAGTTCTTC. Full variable domain (outside the CDR3, taken from reference TRBV5-4 and TRBJ2-1): ETGVTQSPTHLIKTRGQQVTLRCSSQSGHNTVSWYQQALGQGPQFIFQYYREEENGRGNFPPRFSGLQFPNYSSELNVNALELDDSALYLCASSLLFDRASNEQFFGPGTRLTVL.

Points on this clone: An end of the junction does not agree with germline; a read error may underlie this. The chain uses TRBV19 and TRBJ2-4; D could derive from TRBD1 or TRBD2 (6 bases each). CDR3 length: 13 amino acids. Looked up from germline, CDR1 is LNHDA and CDR2 is SQIVND (reference sequence). Here the CDR3 reads CASSPSGAYPADF. The CDR3 coding sequence is TGTGCCAGTAGCCCTTCGGGGGCTTACCCGGCGGACTTC.

V and J are TRBV15 and TRBJ2-7; TRBD1 aligns across 7 bases. With V trimmed by 3 bases and J by 6 bases, 5 bases remained unmatched. CDR1 LNHNV and CDR2 YYDKDF come from the germline V gene (reference sequence). CDR3 size: 13 residues. The CDR3 sequence is CATSSGEGAEQYF. CDR3 DNA sequence: TGTGCCACCAGCAGCGGTGAGGGGGCCGAGCAGTACTTC.

This rearrangement joins TRBV6-5 to TRBJ2-7; 7 positions match TRBD2. CDR1 is MNHEY and CDR2 is SVGAGI in the germline V gene. The length of the CDR3 is 16 residues. Germline trimming cut 0 bases from V and 6 bases from J; bases unmatched to any gene: 11. CDR3 sequence: CASSYSASGTYSEQYF. DNA for the CDR3: TGTGCCAGCAGTTACTCAGCGAGCGGGACTTACAGCGAGCAGTACTTC.

The chain employs TRBV6-1 and TRBJ1-2; 10 nucleotides agree with TRBD1. Germline V CDR1 and CDR2: MNHNS, SASEGT. The CDR3 consists of 16 residues. Trimming removed 3 bases from V and 4 bases from J; junction bases left unmatched: 8. CDR3 coding DNA: TGTGCCAGCAGTGACGCCCCGACAGGGGGCTTCTATGGCTACACCTTC. Protein: CASSDAPTGGFYGYTF.

This chain uses TRBV29-1 with TRBJ2-3; tentatively, D is TRBD2 (5 bases). Trimming stripped 5 bases from V and 1 base from J, with 16 bases between. Germline loops: CDR1 SQVTM, CDR2 ANQGSEA. CDR3 size: 15 residues. The CDR3 region is CSVKIPTEGTDTQYF. The CDR3 DNA sequence: TGCAGCGTTAAGATCCCTACGGAGGGCACAGATACGCAGTATTTT.

The V and J genes are TRBV27 and TRBJ2-1, with no clear D. V was pared by 5 bases and J by 4 bases, with 15 bases between. CDR1 and CDR2 from the germline V gene are MNHEY and SMNVEV (reference sequence). The CDR3 extends over 15 amino acids. In nucleotides, the CDR3 is TGTGCCAGCAGTCCTCAGCCAGCCGATTACAATGAGCAGTTCTTC. It yields the protein CASSPQPADYNEQFF.

CDR3 sequence (DNA): TGCAGCGTCGTTCTGGCGACCGAGGGTGGCTACACCTTC. This gives the protein CSVVLATEGGYTF. The genes are TRBV29-1 and TRBJ1-2; D not certain. V lost 6 bases to trimming and J lost 7 bases, with 18 bases between them. Germline-derived CDR1 and CDR2 are SQVTM and ANQGSEA. This CDR3 is 13 amino acids long.